These 24 T cell receptor beta chains came from one sample sequenced in a study of blood T cell repertoires in COVID-19. The method was immunoSEQ multiplex PCR; TCRdb's version includes in-frame clones alone and lacks a portion of them. The table records roughly 220,000 clones, roughly 79% of them present only once. The sample taken for sequencing was peripheral blood. These receptors all come from a woman aged 80 or older with COVID-19, enrolled during active disease.

The V gene is TRBV15, the J gene TRBJ2-7, with D tentatively TRBD1 (5 bases). The V end was cut by 1 base, the J end by 2 bases, with 9 bases between. The CDR3 length is 14 residues. Germline-derived CDR1 and CDR2 are LNHNV and YYDKDF (reference sequence). CDR3 in amino acids: CATSRGGSAYEQYF. The CDR3, as DNA: TGTGCCACCAGCAGAGGGGGCAGCGCCTACGAGCAGTACTTC.

The CDR3, as DNA: TGTGCCAGCAGCCCCTTCCCGGGCGCGAGGGATTCACCCCTCCACTTT. Translated, it gives CASSPFPGARDSPLHF. The V call is TRBV7-9, the J call TRBJ1-6; D unclear. Germline lookup yields CDR1 SEHNR and CDR2 FQNEAQ (reference sequence). CDR3 size: 16 residues. The V end lost 5 bases, the J end lost 8 bases, and 19 bases lay between the germline ends.

J is TRBJ2-3 and V is TRBV7-2; 10 bases agree with TRBD2. V was clipped by 4 bases and J by 6 bases; unmatched bases: 4. CDR3 length equals 14 residues. Germline CDR1 reads SGHTA; CDR2 reads FQGNSA. In DNA form, the CDR3 reads TGTGCCAGCAGCTCCCTAGCGGGAGACGATACGCAGTATTTT. Its translation: CASSSLAGDDTQYF.

V and J are TRBV6-5 and TRBJ1-2; 7 bases are shared with TRBD1. Losses at the gene ends were 6 bases for V and 5 bases for J; bases not matched to a gene: 12. The germline gives CDR1 MNHEY, CDR2 SVGAGI. The CDR3 contains 15 residues. CDR3 amino acids: CASSRDSFQQYGYTF. The CDR3 bases are TGTGCCAGCAGCCGGGACAGTTTCCAACAATATGGCTACACCTTC.

The V and J genes are TRBV18 and TRBJ2-1; D is perhaps TRBD1 (6 bases). The V and J ends lost 5 bases and 1 base respectively, with 9 bases between them. This CDR3 contains 14 residues. In germline, CDR1 is KGHSH, CDR2 LQKENI. As DNA, the CDR3 is TGTGCCAGCTCATTACAGGGTTCCTACAATGAGCAGTTCTTC. Its protein product is CASSLQGSYNEQFF.

The chain uses TRBV6-5 and TRBJ2-2, with 9 positions matching TRBD1. CDR1 is MNHEY, CDR2 SVGAGI, per germline. V dropped 6 bases and J dropped 2; count of bases not matched to a gene: 4. There are 15 residues in the CDR3. CDR3 amino acids: CASSWTGVNTGELFF. DNA of the CDR3: TGTGCCAGCAGCTGGACAGGGGTAAACACCGGGGAGCTGTTTTTT.

This chain connects TRBV18 to TRBJ1-4; tentatively, D is TRBD1 (6 bases). CDR1 and CDR2 from the germline V gene are KGHSH and LQKENI. Trimming cost V 4 bases and J 4 bases, with 13 bases left between them. The CDR3 length is 15 residues. The CDR3 protein is CASSLTQGVNEKLFF. The CDR3 nucleotides are TGTGCCAGCTCACTGACACAGGGTGTTAATGAAAAACTGTTTTTT. The full variable domain, in which reference TRBV18 and TRBJ1-4 provide the parts outside the CDR3, is NAGVMQNPRHLVRRRGQEARLRCSPMKGHSHVYWYRQLPEEGLKFMVYLQKENIIDESGMPKERFSAEFPKEGPSILRIQQVVRGDSAAYFCASSLTQGVNEKLFFGSGTQLSVL.

Concerning this clone itself: Other DNA sequences within the sample encode an identical CDR3. The chain has TRBV7-2 and TRBJ1-5; weak D call: TRBD1 (6 bases). Trimming left V 3 bases short and J 10 bases short, with 13 bases between. This CDR3 region has 13 residues. In germline, CDR1 is SGHTA, CDR2 FQGNSA. CDR3 bases: TGTGCCAGCAGCTTGGATGACAGGAGCCCCCAGCATTTT. As protein: CASSLDDRSPQHF. Looking up the rest from reference TRBV7-2 and TRBJ1-5 gives the full variable domain: GAGVSQSPSNKVTEKGKDVELRCDPISGHTALYWYRQSLGQGLEFLIYFQGNSAPDKSGLPSDRFSAERTGGSVSTLTIQRTQQEDSAVYLCASSLDDRSPQHFGDGTRLSIL.

V gene TRBV28 combines with J gene TRBJ1-6, with a tentative D call TRBD1 (5 bases). Trimming shortened V by 6 bases and J by 7 bases, and 13 bases separated the two germline ends. The CDR3 spans 14 residues. Per the germline V gene, CDR1 is MDHEN and CDR2 is SYDVKM. CDR3 DNA sequence: TGTGCCAGCAGGTTTTACAGGCCCAATTCACCCCTCCACTTT. Its protein is CASRFYRPNSPLHF.

The genes are TRBV9 and TRBJ2-2; 10 positions agree with TRBD1. V dropped 4 bases and J dropped 6; count of bases not matched to a gene: 6. This CDR3 comprises 15 residues. Germline values: CDR1 SGDLS, CDR2 YYNGEE. The DNA of the CDR3 is TGTGCCAGCAGCACGGGGACAGGGGTGGCCGGGGAGCTGTTTTTT. This translates into CASSTGTGVAGELFF.

CDR3 DNA: TGTGCCAGCCACAGGGGGCGGAACTATGGCTACACCTTC. Protein sequence: CASHRGRNYGYTF. This rearrangement joins TRBV6-5 to TRBJ1-2; 9 nucleotides agree with TRBD1. The CDR3 has 13 amino acids. Trimming removed 8 bases from V and 2 bases from J; junction bases left unmatched: 3. Germline V lookup: CDR1 MNHEY, CDR2 SVGAGI.

This chain connects TRBV9 to TRBJ1-3; possible D gene TRBD1, 5 bases. V lost 0 bases and J lost 0, with 13 bases in between. The CDR3 is 17 residues long. The germline V gene encodes CDR1 SGDLS and CDR2 YYNGEE. The CDR3 region has the DNA TGTGCCAGCAGCGTAGAGGGCCTGGGGCTCTCTGGAAACACCATATATTTT. It codes for CASSVEGLGLSGNTIYF.

The J gene is TRBJ1-2, the V gene TRBV9; D is ambiguous. Between the trimmed V and J ends, which lost 4 bases and 4 bases, there was a span of 17 bases. The CDR3 spans 15 residues. Per germline, CDR1 SGDLS and CDR2 YYNGEE. For the CDR3, the DNA is TGTGCCAGCAGCCCAGCCGGGGTTAGCTCCTATGGCTACACCTTC. Translating gives CASSPAGVSSYGYTF.

The rearrangement joins TRBV6-6 to TRBJ1-3, with 8 bases that match TRBD1. CDR1 is MNHNY and CDR2 is SVGAGI in the germline V gene (reference sequence). V trimming: 2 bases; J trimming: 4 bases; junction bases outside the gene matches: 7. This CDR3 region has 16 residues. The CDR3 nucleotides read TGTGCCAGCAGTTACACGGGACAGGCCCAGGGAAACACCATATATTTT. As protein: CASSYTGQAQGNTIYF.

V gene TRBV5-1 combines with J gene TRBJ2-5; a weak D match, TRBD1 (5 bases). With 2 bases removed from V and 2 bases from J, the gap between germline ends came to 10 bases. CDR3 length: 14 residues. Germline values: CDR1 SGHRS, CDR2 YFSETQ. The CDR3 nucleotides are TGCGCCAGCAGCTTAAGGGGCGTTCAAGAGACCCAGTACTTC. Translation gives CASSLRGVQETQYF.

This clone was recorded only once. The chain recombines TRBV7-2 with TRBJ1-1; perhaps TRBD1 as D (5 bases). V was trimmed by 5 bases and J by 7 bases, leaving 20 bases between them. The CDR3 consists of 15 residues. Germline-derived CDR1 and CDR2 are SGHTA and FQGNSA. This chain's CDR3 is CASSLQGSLVVEAFF. In DNA, the CDR3 is TGTGCCAGCAGCCTTCAGGGTTCTTTAGTTGTTGAAGCTTTCTTT.

The rearrangement uses TRBV6-5 and TRBJ2-7, with D perhaps matching TRBD2 (6 bases). Germline V gives CDR1 MNHEY, CDR2 SVGAGI. V was pared by 4 bases and J by 8 bases, with 21 bases between. The CDR3 is 15 amino acids. The CDR3 sequence: CASSLETGLRVQQYF. DNA for the CDR3: TGTGCCAGCAGTTTGGAGACGGGACTCAGGGTACAGCAGTACTTC.

J is TRBJ2-5 and V is TRBV5-5, with 9 bases fitting TRBD1. The CDR3 covers 17 residues. CDR1 is SGHKS, CDR2 YYEKEE, per germline (reference sequence). V lost 2 bases and J lost 5; bases outside the gene matches: 13. CDR3 nucleotides: TGTGCCAGCAGCTTAAATTGGGACAGGGTGCAAGTGGAGACCCAGTACTTC. Translation gives CASSLNWDRVQVETQYF.

The chain recombines TRBV5-1 with TRBJ1-4, with TRBD1 matching over 7 bases. Looked up from germline, CDR1 is SGHRS and CDR2 is YFSETQ. The CDR3 has 14 residues. Trimming took 4 bases from V and 8 from J; bases not matched to a gene: 8. The CDR3 DNA reads TGCGCCAGCAGCCGTGAAGGGACAGACGAAAAACTGTTTTTT. Protein sequence: CASSREGTDEKLFF.

The chain carries TRBV18 and TRBJ2-7, with 9 bases identical to TRBD1. The germline V gene has CDR1 KGHSH and CDR2 LQKENI. Trimming cost V 4 bases and J 6 bases; bases outside gene matches: 7. CDR3 size: 14 residues. The CDR3 region is CASSLSQGAVEQYF. Here the CDR3 DNA reads TGTGCCAGCTCACTATCACAGGGGGCAGTCGAGCAGTACTTC.

This clone was found many times. This sequence joins TRBV3-1 (or the pseudogene TRBV3-2) and TRBJ2-7; 7 bases align to TRBD1. Germline trimming cut 6 bases from V and 7 bases from J; bases unmatched to any gene: 12. Germline lookup yields CDR1 LGHDT and CDR2 YNNKEL (reference sequence). This CDR3 has 14 residues. The CDR3 protein is CASRPTGSAREQYF. The DNA for the CDR3 is TGTGCCAGCAGACCGACAGGGTCGGCTCGGGAGCAGTACTTC.

The chain uses TRBV5-1 and TRBJ1-6, with no clear D. The V end lost 4 bases, the J end lost 4 bases, and 12 bases lay between the germline ends. The CDR3 consists of 15 residues. Germline V gene data show CDR1 as SGHRS and CDR2 as YFSETQ. This chain's CDR3 is CASSSDTTYNSPLHF. The CDR3 DNA follows: TGCGCCAGCAGCAGTGACACAACTTATAATTCACCCCTCCACTTT.

The chain links TRBV5-6 to TRBJ2-2; unclear D gene. CDR1 is SGHDT and CDR2 is YYEEEE in the germline V gene. V dropped 0 bases and J dropped 4 bases, with 7 bases sitting between them. There are 14 residues in the CDR3. The CDR3, as DNA: TGTGCCAGCAGCTTGGCCCTTATCACCGGGGAGCTGTTTTTT. Amino acids: CASSLALITGELFF.

The V and J genes are TRBV12-5 and TRBJ1-5, with D possibly being TRBD1 (6 bases). V lost 6 bases to trimming and J lost 5 bases, with 11 bases between them. This CDR3 is 13 amino acids long. CDR1 is LGHNT, CDR2 FRNRAP, per germline. CDR3 residues: CASGGQPYQPQHF. The CDR3 nucleotides are TGTGCTAGTGGCGGACAGCCCTATCAGCCCCAGCATTTT.